The 31 T cell receptor beta chains below come from one sample, sequenced in a study of shared T cell receptors in the human thymus. Assay: immunoSEQ multiplex PCR; the TCRdb copy retains only in-frame clones and omits some. Of hundreds of thousands of clones in the sample, approximately 83% are singletons; the top ten hold approximately 0.01%. This sample also belongs to another study, concerning human thymus T cells.

The sample consisted of thymocytes. The receptor set was obtained from a girl less than two years old with a congenital heart defect.

The chain links TRBV4-1 to TRBJ2-5; D is unclear. The CDR3 has 13 residues. Deletions cut 1 base from V and 4 bases from J, with 7 bases between. Per the germline V gene, CDR1 is MGHRA and CDR2 is YSYEKL. The CDR3 nucleotides are TGCGCCAGCAGCCAAGTCTCTACAGAGACCCAGTACTTC. It encodes CASSQVSTETQYF.

The chain joins TRBV15 to TRBJ2-5; D is undetermined. The CDR3 totals 14 residues. Looked up from germline, CDR1 is LNHNV and CDR2 is YYDKDF (reference sequence). Trimming cost V 1 base and J 5 bases, with 11 bases left between them. CDR3 nucleotides: TGTGCCACCAGCAGAGTTGGTTTTCGGGAGACCCAGTACTTC. Residues: CATSRVGFRETQYF.

The J gene is TRBJ2-5, the V gene TRBV7-9; 11 bases map to TRBD2. V was clipped by 5 bases and J by 4 bases; unmatched bases: 9. The length of the CDR3 is 16 residues. Germline values: CDR1 SEHNR, CDR2 FQNEAQ (reference sequence). CDR3 nucleotides: TGTGCCAGCAGCCGGAGACTAGCGGGGATTTTAGAGACCCAGTACTTC. Translated, it gives CASSRRLAGILETQYF.

This clone occurred a few times. The chain carries TRBV14 and TRBJ2-7; D not resolved. CDR1 and CDR2 (germline): SGHDN, FVKESK. The CDR3 runs to 14 residues. The V end was cut by 1 base, the J end by 0 bases, with 7 bases between. The CDR3 sequence is CASSQANTSYEQYF. CDR3 DNA: TGTGCCAGCAGCCAAGCGAACACCTCCTACGAGCAGTACTTC.

This sequence joins TRBV19 and TRBJ2-1, with TRBD2 identical over 12 bases. Germline V gene sequence: CDR1 LNHDA, CDR2 SQIVND (reference sequence). The CDR3 totals 18 residues. V lost 3 bases to trimming and J lost 7 bases; unmatched junction nucleotides: 13. The CDR3 spells CASSIRLAGGQSGNEQFF. As DNA, the CDR3 is TGTGCCAGTAGTATTAGGCTAGCGGGGGGGCAGTCAGGAAATGAGCAGTTCTTC.

Here the CDR3 DNA reads TGTGCCAGCAGCTCTTTAGCGGGAGTTTACAATGAGCAGTTCTTC. It specifies CASSSLAGVYNEQFF. The chain carries TRBV11-2 and TRBJ2-1, with 9 positions matching TRBD2. This CDR3 spans 15 amino acids. J lost 4 bases, V lost 4 bases, and 5 bases had no gene match. The germline gives CDR1 SGHAT, CDR2 FQNNGV.

The chain has TRBV6-5 and TRBJ1-2, with TRBD1 identical over 7 bases. V was pared by 8 bases and J by 5 bases, with 14 bases of the junction left unmatched. From germline, CDR1 is MNHEY and CDR2 SVGAGI. The CDR3 sequence is 15 residues long. CDR3 DNA: TGTGCCAGCGCTCCCGGCGGGCCAGGGGGATATGGCTACACCTTC. Its protein product is CASAPGGPGGYGYTF.

The rearrangement uses TRBV14 and TRBJ1-6; 8 bases map to TRBD1. Germline loops: CDR1 SGHDN, CDR2 FVKESK. This CDR3 has 14 residues. V lost 4 bases, J lost 8 bases, and 4 bases stayed unmatched. CDR3 in amino acids: CASSPTGGYSPLHF. CDR3 DNA: TGTGCCAGCAGCCCTACAGGGGGTTATTCACCCCTCCACTTT.

This clone was counted between two and nine times. The J gene is TRBJ1-2, the V gene TRBV6-6; D gene uncertain. The CDR3 contains 14 residues. Germline lookup yields CDR1 MNHNY and CDR2 SVGAGI (reference sequence). V was shortened by 6 bases and J by 8 bases, with 19 bases between the two germline ends. The CDR3 loop is CASSPFFEGIGYTF. The DNA for the CDR3 is TGTGCCAGCAGCCCATTTTTTGAGGGCATAGGCTACACCTTC.

The rearrangement joins TRBV5-1 to TRBJ1-6; maybe TRBD1 (5 bases). The CDR3 length is 14 residues. Germline lookup yields CDR1 SGHRS and CDR2 YFSETQ. Trimming took 2 bases from V and 6 from J, leaving 9 bases between them. The CDR3 loop is CASSLNRTNSPLHF. The CDR3 coding sequence is TGCGCCAGCAGCTTAAACAGGACTAATTCACCCCTCCACTTT.

The rearrangement links TRBV4-3 to TRBJ1-1; 7 nucleotides agree with TRBD1. CDR3 size: 19 residues. Germline values: CDR1 LGHNA, CDR2 YSLEER. V shed 4 bases and J 0 bases; nucleotides not matched to a gene: 17. The CDR3 spells CASSPRLADRLNVNTEAFF. The CDR3 bases are TGCGCCAGCAGCCCCCGATTGGCGGACAGGTTGAATGTGAACACTGAAGCTTTCTTT.

The chain carries TRBV6-5 and TRBJ1-1; no reliable D call. The germline V gene encodes CDR1 MNHEY and CDR2 SVGAGI. The V end was cut by 2 bases, the J end by 0 bases, with 4 bases between. The length of the CDR3 is 13 residues. The CDR3 DNA is TGTGCCAGCAGTTACATTATGAACACTGAAGCTTTCTTT. Protein sequence: CASSYIMNTEAFF.

The chain is built from TRBV6-5 and TRBJ1-1; D may be TRBD1 (6 bases). Trimming shortened V by 7 bases and J by 8 bases, and 17 bases separated the two germline ends. The CDR3 spans 13 residues. Per germline, CDR1 MNHEY and CDR2 SVGAGI. The CDR3 here is CASTKGGQLEAFF. CDR3 DNA: TGTGCCAGCACCAAAGGCGGACAGCTCGAAGCTTTCTTT.

The genes are TRBV7-2 and TRBJ1-2, with 8 bases aligning to TRBD1. Germline V gene lookup returns CDR1 SGHTA and CDR2 FQGNSA. V was pared by 6 bases and J by 8 bases, with 14 bases of the junction left unmatched. CDR3 length equals 15 residues. DNA of the CDR3: TGTGCCAGCAGTCCCAGACAGGGGCGACGAGGAGGCTACACCTTC. Translation gives CASSPRQGRRGGYTF.

The gene calls are TRBV27 and TRBJ2-3; 12 nucleotides match TRBD2. V lost 6 bases, J lost 0 bases, and 10 bases stayed unmatched. Germline-derived CDR1 and CDR2 are MNHEY and SMNVEV (reference sequence). This CDR3 is 18 amino acids long. In DNA form, the CDR3 reads TGTGCCAGCAGACACTCGCTAGCGGGGGGGCCGAGCACAGATACGCAGTATTTT. Its translation is CASRHSLAGGPSTDTQYF.

The V and J genes are TRBV5-5 and TRBJ1-4, with D tentatively TRBD1 (6 bases). Germline CDR1 reads SGHKS; CDR2 reads YYEKEE (reference sequence). The CDR3 is made up of 13 amino acids. Trimming removed 3 bases from V and 8 bases from J, with 11 bases in between. The CDR3 DNA reads as TGTGCCAGCAGCTGGGGACATTGGGAAAAACTGTTTTTT. Protein sequence: CASSWGHWEKLFF. Full variable domain (missing parts from reference TRBV5-5 and TRBJ1-4): DAGVTQSPTHLIKTRGQQVTLRCSPISGHKSVSWYQQVLGQGPQFIFQYYEKEERGRGNFPDRFSARQFPNYSSELNVNALLLGDSALYLCASSWGHWEKLFFGSGTQLSVL.

This chain links TRBV5-1 with TRBJ2-1; the match to TRBD2 covers 9 bases. The CDR3 is 15 amino acids. CDR1 is SGHRS and CDR2 is YFSETQ in the germline V gene. V lost 0 bases to trimming and J lost 4 bases; unmatched junction nucleotides: 2. Here the CDR3 DNA reads TGCGCCAGCAGCTTGGGCGGGGGGGAATACAATGAGCAGTTCTTC. Protein product: CASSLGGGEYNEQFF.

This chain uses TRBV6-5 with TRBJ2-7; D not resolved. The CDR3 runs to 16 residues. Trimming stripped 0 bases from V and 6 bases from J, with 18 bases between. The germline V gene has CDR1 MNHEY and CDR2 SVGAGI. CDR3 amino acids: CASSYSNPQRGCEQYF. The CDR3 DNA is TGTGCCAGCAGTTACTCGAACCCTCAACGTGGCTGCGAGCAGTACTTC.

The rearrangement uses TRBV4-1 and TRBJ1-1, with a possible D match to TRBD1 (5 bases). Trimming removed 0 bases from V and 3 bases from J, with 11 bases in between. Germline assignment: CDR1 MGHRA and CDR2 YSYEKL. The CDR3 extends over 15 amino acids. The CDR3: CASSQDQGGDTEAFF. The CDR3 nucleotides read TGCGCCAGCAGCCAAGATCAGGGAGGGGACACTGAAGCTTTCTTT.

The V and J genes are TRBV18 and TRBJ1-2; 7 bases align to TRBD1. This CDR3 region has 16 residues. J was trimmed by 6 bases and V by 0 bases; bases with no gene match: 10. CDR1 and CDR2 from the germline V gene are KGHSH and LQKENI. The CDR3 loop is CASSPPYRGLPDGYTF. CDR3 nucleotide sequence: TGTGCCAGCTCACCACCTTACAGGGGCCTACCGGATGGCTACACCTTC.

Only a few counts were recorded for this clone. This chain links TRBV5-6 with TRBJ1-2; no definite D call. This CDR3 is built from 10 residues. V was cut by 10 bases and J by 7 bases, with 11 bases left in between. Germline CDR1 and CDR2: SGHDT and YYEEEE. The CDR3 bases are TGTGCCTCAGGCCGTCGTGGCTACACCTTC. Translation gives CASGRRGYTF.

The genes are TRBV10-2 and TRBJ2-3, with TRBD1 matching 8 bases. V was pared by 2 bases and J by 7 bases, with 11 bases of the junction left unmatched. Germline-derived CDR1 and CDR2 are WSHSY and SAAADI. The CDR3 contains 16 residues. The DNA of the CDR3 is TGCGCCAGCAGTGAGGGAACAGGACAGGGAAGAAATACGCAGTATTTT. Translation: CASSEGTGQGRNTQYF.

V gene TRBV4-1 combines with J gene TRBJ1-2, with 7 bases that match TRBD1. J lost 6 bases, V lost 1 base, and 14 bases had no gene match. This CDR3 comprises 17 residues. From germline, CDR1 is MGHRA and CDR2 YSYEKL. The CDR3 coding sequence is TGCGCCAGCAGCCAAGTTGGACAGGTACCCCTAAGGAATGGCTACACCTTC. Encoded protein: CASSQVGQVPLRNGYTF.

The V and J genes are TRBV6-1 and TRBJ2-1; 8 bases are a match to TRBD1. V gave up 3 bases and J gave up 8 bases; unmatched junction bases: 12. CDR1 and CDR2 (germline): MNHNS, SASEGT. This CDR3 is 16 amino acids long. DNA for the CDR3: TGTGCCAGCAGTGATGGTTGGGGACAGGTTTTGGATGAGCAGTTCTTC. Translated: CASSDGWGQVLDEQFF.

The genes are TRBV4-2 and TRBJ2-7, with a weak D call TRBD2 (5 bases). V was cut by 1 base and J by 7 bases, with 11 bases left in between. CDR3 length equals 13 residues. Germline values: CDR1 LGHNA, CDR2 YNFKEQ. The CDR3, as DNA: TGTGCCAGCAGCCAAGGGACTCCTACGGAGCAGTACTTC. Translating it yields CASSQGTPTEQYF.

The rearrangement links TRBV9 to TRBJ1-3; 7 bases fit TRBD1. V was pared by 3 bases and J by 2 bases, with 8 bases of the junction left unmatched. The CDR3 covers 16 residues. Germline-derived CDR1 and CDR2 are SGDLS and YYNGEE. The CDR3 sequence is CASSARGTGTGNTIYF. In nucleotides, the CDR3 is TGTGCCAGCAGCGCCAGGGGGACGGGCACTGGAAACACCATATATTTT. The variable domain in full, completed from reference TRBV9 and TRBJ1-3, reads DSGVTQTPKHLITATGQRVTLRCSPRSGDLSVYWYQQSLDQGLQFLIQYYNGEERAKGNILERFSAQQFPDLHSELNLSSLELGDSALYFCASSARGTGTGNTIYFGEGSWLTVV.

The chain links TRBV5-4 to TRBJ1-2, with TRBD1 matching 9 bases. Trimming took 2 bases from V and 1 from J; bases not matched to a gene: 6. Germline-derived CDR1 and CDR2 are SGHNT and YYREEE (reference sequence). The CDR3 is made up of 16 amino acids. CDR3 nucleotide sequence: TGTGCCAGCAGCTTTCCGGGACAGGGCGTTAACTATGGCTACACCTTC. Protein sequence: CASSFPGQGVNYGYTF. The full variable domain, with the rest looked up from reference TRBV5-4 and TRBJ1-2, is ETGVTQSPTHLIKTRGQQVTLRCSSQSGHNTVSWYQQALGQGPQFIFQYYREEENGRGNFPPRFSGLQFPNYSSELNVNALELDDSALYLCASSFPGQGVNYGYTFGSGTRLTVV.

The chain couples TRBV18 to TRBJ1-2; TRBD1 matches 9 bases. Per the germline V gene, CDR1 is KGHSH and CDR2 is LQKENI. V gave up 0 bases and J gave up 6 bases; unmatched junction bases: 5. The length of the CDR3 is 15 residues. CDR3 amino acids: CASSPPAQGANGYTF. The CDR3 DNA reads TGTGCCAGCTCACCACCGGCACAGGGGGCGAATGGCTACACCTTC.

J is TRBJ1-2 and V is TRBV5-4; TRBD1 agrees at 7 bases. Germline values: CDR1 SGHNT, CDR2 YYREEE (reference sequence). V lost 2 bases, J lost 6 bases, and 4 bases stayed unmatched. This CDR3 has 13 amino acids. The CDR3 nucleotides read TGTGCCAGCAGCTTCACAGGGGAGGATGGCTACACCTTC. It encodes CASSFTGEDGYTF. Complete variable domain (other parts from reference TRBV5-4 and TRBJ1-2): ETGVTQSPTHLIKTRGQQVTLRCSSQSGHNTVSWYQQALGQGPQFIFQYYREEENGRGNFPPRFSGLQFPNYSSELNVNALELDDSALYLCASSFTGEDGYTFGSGTRLTVV.

J is TRBJ2-1 and V is TRBV10-2; 8 positions match TRBD1. The CDR3 length is 13 residues. V shed 7 bases and J 9 bases; nucleotides not matched to a gene: 8. Germline-derived CDR1 and CDR2 are WSHSY and SAAADI. DNA of the CDR3: TGCGCCAGCATCGGCAGGGGGCAGGGTGAGCAGTTCTTC. This sequence encodes CASIGRGQGEQFF.

The chain combines TRBV9 with TRBJ2-7; 14 nucleotides line up with TRBD2. This CDR3 has 17 residues. Germline V gene data show CDR1 as SGDLS and CDR2 as YYNGEE. The trim removed 3 bases at V and 6 bases at J, leaving 11 bases unmatched. The CDR3 region has the DNA TGTGCCAGCAGCGCCCGAACCTCCGGGACTAGCGGGAGCGAGCAGTACTTC. This gives the protein CASSARTSGTSGSEQYF. The whole variable domain, remainder taken from reference TRBV9 and TRBJ2-7, is DSGVTQTPKHLITATGQRVTLRCSPRSGDLSVYWYQQSLDQGLQFLIQYYNGEERAKGNILERFSAQQFPDLHSELNLSSLELGDSALYFCASSARTSGTSGSEQYFGPGTRLTVT.